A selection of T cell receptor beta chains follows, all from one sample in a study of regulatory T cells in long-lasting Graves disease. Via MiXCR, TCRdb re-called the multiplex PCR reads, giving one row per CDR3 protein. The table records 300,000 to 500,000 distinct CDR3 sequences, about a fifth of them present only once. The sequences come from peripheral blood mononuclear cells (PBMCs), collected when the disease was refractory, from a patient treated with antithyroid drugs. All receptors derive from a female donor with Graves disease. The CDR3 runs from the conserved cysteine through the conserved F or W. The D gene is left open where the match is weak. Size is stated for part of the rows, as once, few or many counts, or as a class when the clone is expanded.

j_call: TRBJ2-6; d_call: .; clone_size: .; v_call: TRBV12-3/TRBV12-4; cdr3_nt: TGTGCCAGCAGTTTATGGCAGCTCCGCTCTGGGGCCAACGTCCTGACTTTC; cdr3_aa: CASSLWQLRSGANVLTF
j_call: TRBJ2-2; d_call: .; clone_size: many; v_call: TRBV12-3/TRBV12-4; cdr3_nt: TGTGCCAGCAGCCCGACACTGGCCGGGGAGCTGTTTTTT; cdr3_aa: CASSPTLAGELFF
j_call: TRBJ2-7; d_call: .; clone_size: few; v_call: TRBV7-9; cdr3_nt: TGTGCCAGCAGCTCCGCCCTGATCCACGAGCAGTACTTC; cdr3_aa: CASSSALIHEQYF
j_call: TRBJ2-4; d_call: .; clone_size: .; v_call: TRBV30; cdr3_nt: TGTGCCTGGAGGGACAGCCATCGTTACGTACACATTCAGTACTTC; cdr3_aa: CAWRDSHRYVHIQYF
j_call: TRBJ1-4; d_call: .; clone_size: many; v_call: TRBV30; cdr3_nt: TGTGCCTGGAGTAACGAGGGGAGGAATGAAAAACTGTTTTTT; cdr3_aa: CAWSNEGRNEKLFF
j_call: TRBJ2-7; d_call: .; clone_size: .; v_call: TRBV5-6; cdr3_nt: TGTGCCAGCAGCTTGGACGGAGGCGGGACCACCGGGGAGCAGTACTTC; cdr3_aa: CASSLDGGGTTGEQYF
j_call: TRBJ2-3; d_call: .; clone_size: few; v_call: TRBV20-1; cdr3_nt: TGCAGTGCCTCTAGGCTATCCACAGATACGCAGTATTTT; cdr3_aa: CSASRLSTDTQYF
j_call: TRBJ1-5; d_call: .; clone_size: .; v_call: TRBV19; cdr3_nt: TGTGCCAGTACCGAGGCGAGTGGGAGCAATCAGCCCCAGCATTTT; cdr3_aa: CASTEASGSNQPQHF
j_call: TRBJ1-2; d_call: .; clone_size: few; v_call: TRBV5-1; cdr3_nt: TGCGCCAGCAGCTTGCCGACAGACGAGCCTCTCTATGGCTACACCTTC; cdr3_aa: CASSLPTDEPLYGYTF
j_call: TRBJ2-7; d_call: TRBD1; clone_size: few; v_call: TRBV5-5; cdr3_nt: TGTGCCAGCAGCTTGAACCCCGGGACAGGAGCCTACGAGCAGTACTTC; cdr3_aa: CASSLNPGTGAYEQYF
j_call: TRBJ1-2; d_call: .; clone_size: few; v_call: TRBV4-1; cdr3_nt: TGCGCCAGCAGCCAAGATTCGGGGAGCCCTAGCTATGGCTACACCTTC; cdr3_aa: CASSQDSGSPSYGYTF
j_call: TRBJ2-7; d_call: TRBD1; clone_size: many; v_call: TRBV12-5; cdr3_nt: TGTGCTAGTGGTTCGGGACAGGAGTCCTACGAGCAGTACTTC; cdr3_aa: CASGSGQESYEQYF
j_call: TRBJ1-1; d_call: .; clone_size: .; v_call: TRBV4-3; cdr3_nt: TGCGCCAGCAGCCAAGATTCGGGAGGGGTAGCTTTCTTT; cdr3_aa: CASSQDSGGVAFF
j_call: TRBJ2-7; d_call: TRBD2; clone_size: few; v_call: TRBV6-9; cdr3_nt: TGTGCCAGCAGTTATACTAGCGGGAGGTTCAGCTCCTACGAGCAGTACTTC; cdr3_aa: CASSYTSGRFSSYEQYF
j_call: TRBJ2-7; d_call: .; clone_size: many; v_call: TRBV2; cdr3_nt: TGTGCCAATAGCGGAAGTAGCTCCTACGAGCAGTACTTC; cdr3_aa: CANSGSSSYEQYF
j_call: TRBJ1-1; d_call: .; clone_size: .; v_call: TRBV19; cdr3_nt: TGTGCCAGTAGTATAAGGGGAGGGCTGGACACTGAAGCTTTCTTT; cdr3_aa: CASSIRGGLDTEAFF
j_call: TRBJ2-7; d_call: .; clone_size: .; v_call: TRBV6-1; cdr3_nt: TGTGCCAGCAGTACGCAGGGGAACGAGCAGTACTTC; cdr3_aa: CASSTQGNEQYF
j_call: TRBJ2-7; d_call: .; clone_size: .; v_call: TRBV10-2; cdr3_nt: TGCGCCAGCAGTGATCCGGCTAGCCCTAGCTACGAGCAGTACTTC; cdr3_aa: CASSDPASPSYEQYF
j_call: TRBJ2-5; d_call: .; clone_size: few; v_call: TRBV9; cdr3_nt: TGTGCCAGCAGCGTAGGGACGGAGTTTCAAGAGACCCAGTACTTC; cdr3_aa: CASSVGTEFQETQYF
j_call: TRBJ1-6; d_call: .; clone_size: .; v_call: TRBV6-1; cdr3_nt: TGTGCCAGCAGCCTCCTCGGACATGGAATTTGGAATTCACCCCTCCACTTT; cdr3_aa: CASSLLGHGIWNSPLHF
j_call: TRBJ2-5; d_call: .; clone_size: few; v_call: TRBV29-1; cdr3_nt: TGCAGCGTTATCTGTAGGGGCGGACCACTTCAAGAGACCCAGTACTTC; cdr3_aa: CSVICRGGPLQETQYF
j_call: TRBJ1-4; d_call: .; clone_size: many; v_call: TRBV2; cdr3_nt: TGTGCCAGCAGTGCCCTGCGTGAGGGAGATGAAAAACTGTTTTTT; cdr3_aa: CASSALREGDEKLFF
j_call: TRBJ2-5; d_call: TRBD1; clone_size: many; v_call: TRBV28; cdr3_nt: TGTGCCAGCAGAACAGGGGGAGAGACCCAGTACTTC; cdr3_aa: CASRTGGETQYF
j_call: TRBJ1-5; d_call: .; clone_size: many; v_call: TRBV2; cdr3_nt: TGTGCCAGCAGTGAAGAGGGTTCCGCCACCCAGCCCCAGCATTTT; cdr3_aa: CASSEEGSATQPQHF
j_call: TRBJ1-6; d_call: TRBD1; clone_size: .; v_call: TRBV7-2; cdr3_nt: TGTGCCAGCAGCTCCCGGGACAGGAATTCACCCCTCCACTTT; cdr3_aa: CASSSRDRNSPLHF
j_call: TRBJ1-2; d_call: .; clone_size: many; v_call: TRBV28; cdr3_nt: TGTGCCAGCGGCCGGGCGGGGGAGGACTATGGCTACACCTTC; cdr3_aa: CASGRAGEDYGYTF
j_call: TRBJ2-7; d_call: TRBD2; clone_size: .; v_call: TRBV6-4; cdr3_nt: TGTGCCAGCAAAGGGCGGGAGGTCCGGGTCGAGCAGTACTTC; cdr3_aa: CASKGREVRVEQYF
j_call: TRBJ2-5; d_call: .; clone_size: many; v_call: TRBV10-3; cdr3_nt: TGTGCCATCAGAGGACAAAGCCAAGAGACCCAGTACTTC; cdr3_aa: CAIRGQSQETQYF
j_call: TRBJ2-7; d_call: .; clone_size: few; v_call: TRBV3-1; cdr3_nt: TGTGCCAGCAGCCAACGGCTCGGGCGCGAGCAGTACTTC; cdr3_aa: CASSQRLGREQYF
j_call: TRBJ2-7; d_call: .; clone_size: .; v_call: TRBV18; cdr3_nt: TGTGCCAGCTCACAGGAAAACAGGCTCGCGTCGTACTTC; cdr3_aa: CASSQENRLASYF
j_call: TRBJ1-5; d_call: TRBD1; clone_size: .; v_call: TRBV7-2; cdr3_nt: TGTGCCAGCAGACCACAGGGGGTAATTAATCAGCCCCAGCATTTT; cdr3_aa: CASRPQGVINQPQHF
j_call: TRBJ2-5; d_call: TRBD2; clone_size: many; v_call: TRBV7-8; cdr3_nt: TGTGCCATTCTTTCTCTCACGGGGGGGACCCAAGAGACCCAGTACTTC; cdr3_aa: CAILSLTGGTQETQYF
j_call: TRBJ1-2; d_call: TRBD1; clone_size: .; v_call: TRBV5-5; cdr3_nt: TGTGCCAGCAGCCCCGGACAGGCGCCCCACGGCTACACCTTC; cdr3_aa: CASSPGQAPHGYTF
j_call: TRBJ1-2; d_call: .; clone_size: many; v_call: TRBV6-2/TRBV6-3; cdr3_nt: TGTGCCAGCAGTTACTCGAGGGCAGGGGATGACTATGGCTACACCTTC; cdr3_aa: CASSYSRAGDDYGYTF
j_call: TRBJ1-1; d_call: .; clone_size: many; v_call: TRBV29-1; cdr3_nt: TGCAGCGTTGGCCGGTTCGGGGCCAGGGACTGGGTCACTGAAGCTTTCTTT; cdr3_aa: CSVGRFGARDWVTEAFF
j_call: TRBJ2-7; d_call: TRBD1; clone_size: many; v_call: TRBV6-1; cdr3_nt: TGTGCCAGCAGTGACGACAGGGGGACCTACGAGCAGTACTTC; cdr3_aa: CASSDDRGTYEQYF
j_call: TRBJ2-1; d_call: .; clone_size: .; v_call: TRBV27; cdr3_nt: TGTGCCAGCGGCTTCGCCATAGGGGGAAGGAATGAGCAGTTCTTC; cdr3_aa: CASGFAIGGRNEQFF
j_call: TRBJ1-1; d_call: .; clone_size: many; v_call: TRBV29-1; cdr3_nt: TGCAGCGTTGAAGACAGGCTGTACACTGAAGCTTTCTTT; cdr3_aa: CSVEDRLYTEAFF
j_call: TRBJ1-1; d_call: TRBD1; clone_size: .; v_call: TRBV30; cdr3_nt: TGTGCCTGGAGCCCGGGACAGGGGTTCACTGAAGCTTTCTTT; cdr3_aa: CAWSPGQGFTEAFF
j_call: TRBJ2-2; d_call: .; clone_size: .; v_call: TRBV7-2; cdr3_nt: TGTGCCAGCAGTCTTACGTCACGCATCCACACCGGGGAGCTGTTTTTT; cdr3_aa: CASSLTSRIHTGELFF
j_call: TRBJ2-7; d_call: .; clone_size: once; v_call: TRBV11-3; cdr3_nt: TGTGCCAGCAGCTTGGGATCCCATCCCTCCTACGAGCAGTACTTC; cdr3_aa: CASSLGSHPSYEQYF
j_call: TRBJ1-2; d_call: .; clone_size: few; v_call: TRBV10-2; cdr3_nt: TGCGCCAGCACTGGGGCTGAAGGCTACACCTTC; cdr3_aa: CASTGAEGYTF
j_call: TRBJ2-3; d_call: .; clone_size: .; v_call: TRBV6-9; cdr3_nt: TGTGCCAGCAGTTACTCCCTCCGGAAGGGCACAGATACGCAGTATTTT; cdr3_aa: CASSYSLRKGTDTQYF
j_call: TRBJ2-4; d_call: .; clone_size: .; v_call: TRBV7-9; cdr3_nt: TGTGCCAGCAGCTCCCCGCAGGGATTAGGAAACATTCAGTACTTC; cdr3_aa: CASSSPQGLGNIQYF
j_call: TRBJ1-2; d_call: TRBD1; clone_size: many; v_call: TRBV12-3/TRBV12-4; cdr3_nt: TGTGCCAGCACCTCCCGGGACAGGGGAAATGGCTACACCTTC; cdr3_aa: CASTSRDRGNGYTF